These 32 T cell receptor beta chains were sequenced from one sample in a study of T cell changes during pregnancy in multiple sclerosis. TCRdb's copy holds only in-frame clones and misses some; the assay was immunoSEQ multiplex PCR. Among approximately 90,000 clones listed, 85% to 95% were seen once. This specimen consisted of peripheral blood, obtained before pregnancy. All receptors derive from a female donor with multiple sclerosis, enrolled in a pregnancy study.

V is TRBV15 and J is TRBJ2-6, with 8 bases aligning to TRBD1. V was pared by 5 bases and J by 2 bases, with 5 bases of the junction left unmatched. The germline V gene has CDR1 LNHNV and CDR2 YYDKDF (reference sequence). The CDR3 extends over 16 amino acids. This CDR3 is CATSRPGGPGANVLTF. The CDR3 DNA is TGTGCCACCAGCCGCCCAGGGGGCCCTGGGGCCAACGTCCTGACTTTC. Based on the CDR3 plus reference TRBV15 and TRBJ2-6, the full variable domain is DAMVIQNPRYQVTQFGKPVTLSCSQTLNHNVMYWYQQKSSQAPKLLFHYYDKDFNNEADTPDNFQSRRPNTSFCFLDIRSPGLGDTAMYLCATSRPGGPGANVLTFGAGSRLTVL.

The rearrangement links TRBV28 to TRBJ2-5; 9 bases map to TRBD1. This CDR3 is 15 amino acids long. Germline V gene sequence: CDR1 MDHEN, CDR2 SYDVKM. The V and J ends lost 4 bases and 3 bases, in that order; junction bases with no gene match: 6. In DNA, the CDR3 is TGTGCCAGCAGTTGGACAGGGGTACAAGAAGAGACCCAGTACTTC. This translates into CASSWTGVQEETQYF. Complete variable domain (other parts from reference TRBV28 and TRBJ2-5): DVKVTQSSRYLVKRTGEKVFLECVQDMDHENMFWYRQDPGLGLRLIYFSYDVKMKEKGDIPEGYSVSREKKERFSLILESASTNQTSMYLCASSWTGVQEETQYFGPGTRLLVL.

V gene TRBV4-3 combines with J gene TRBJ2-3, with a possible D match to TRBD1 (7 bases). The V end lost 0 bases, the J end lost 0 bases, and 13 bases lay between the germline ends. The CDR3 contains 17 residues. CDR1 and CDR2 (germline): LGHNA, YSLEER. CDR3 residues: CASSQDRAGGSTDTQYF. The CDR3 DNA reads TGCGCCAGCAGCCAAGATCGGGCAGGGGGGAGCACAGATACGCAGTATTTT.

This chain connects TRBV6-5 to TRBJ2-1; 7 nucleotides match TRBD1. J gave up 2 bases and V 6 bases, and 4 bases lay outside the gene matches. CDR3 length: 14 amino acids. Germline V gene lookup returns CDR1 MNHEY and CDR2 SVGAGI. The chain's CDR3 is CASRDRDTYNEQFF. The CDR3, as DNA: TGTGCCAGCAGAGACAGGGACACCTACAATGAGCAGTTCTTC.

This clone came up a few times. The chain uses TRBV27 and TRBJ1-5, with D possibly being TRBD1 (5 bases). V shed 2 bases and J shed 5 bases, with 16 bases lying between them. Looked up from germline, CDR1 is MNHEY and CDR2 is SMNVEV (reference sequence). The length of the CDR3 is 16 residues. CDR3 in DNA: TGTGCCAGCAGTTTACAGGGTTCCCCGGGCCATCAGCCCCAGCATTTT. This sequence encodes CASSLQGSPGHQPQHF.

The rearrangement uses TRBV7-3 and TRBJ2-3; 8 bases are shared with TRBD2. The CDR3 loop spans 14 amino acids. With V trimmed by 3 bases and J by 1 base, 0 bases remained unmatched. Germline assignment: CDR1 SGHTA and CDR2 FQGTGA. The CDR3 DNA reads as TGTGCCAGCAGCTTTAGCGGGGGCACAGATACGCAGTATTTT. It is translated as CASSFSGGTDTQYF.

V gene TRBV14 combines with J gene TRBJ2-2, with D maybe TRBD2 (6 bases). This CDR3 spans 16 amino acids. Germline CDR1 is SGHDN and CDR2 is FVKESK. The ends were cut back, 3 bases at V and 6 bases at J, with 17 bases in the middle. CDR3 sequence reads: CASSHDVPGGAGELFF. The DNA of the CDR3 is TGTGCCAGCAGCCACGACGTCCCCGGAGGGGCCGGGGAGCTGTTTTTT. Full variable domain (missing parts from reference TRBV14 and TRBJ2-2): EAGVTQFPSHSVIEKGQTVTLRCDPISGHDNLYWYRRVMGKEIKFLLHFVKESKQDESGMPNNRFLAERTGGTYSTLKVQPAELEDSGVYFCASSHDVPGGAGELFFGEGSRLTVL.

CDR3 coding DNA: TGTGCCAGCAGCGTCTCAGGGGTTACGCAGTATTTT. Protein: CASSVSGVTQYF. The chain is built from TRBV9 and TRBJ2-3, with D tentatively TRBD1 (6 bases). From germline, CDR1 is SGDLS and CDR2 YYNGEE. Between the trimmed V and J ends, which lost 2 bases and 8 bases, there was a span of 9 bases. The CDR3 length is 12 residues.

The gene calls are TRBV6-1 and TRBJ2-7, with D possibly TRBD1 on 5 matching bases. The germline V and J ends were trimmed by 3 bases and 4 bases, with 10 bases remaining between them. The CDR3 runs to 13 residues. The germline gives CDR1 MNHNS, CDR2 SASEGT. CDR3 amino acids: CASSDLQGYEQYF. The CDR3 nucleotides read TGTGCCAGCAGTGACCTCCAGGGTTACGAGCAGTACTTC.

The rearrangement uses TRBV11-2 and TRBJ2-3; 8 positions match TRBD2. CDR3 length: 14 amino acids. The germline V gene has CDR1 SGHAT and CDR2 FQNNGV. The V segment lost 7 bases and the J segment 1 base; nucleotides outside the gene matches: 4. CDR3 in amino acids: CASNTGRGTDTQYF. CDR3 nucleotides: TGTGCCAGCAACACCGGGAGGGGCACAGATACGCAGTATTTT.

The chain uses TRBV19 and TRBJ1-3; D remains unclear. CDR3 length: 14 residues. CDR1 and CDR2 from the germline V gene are LNHDA and SQIVND (reference sequence). V shed 7 bases and J shed 0 bases, with 10 bases lying between them. This chain's CDR3 is CASKDTSSGNTIYF. CDR3 DNA sequence: TGTGCCAGTAAAGACACTAGCTCTGGAAACACCATATATTTT.

The chain employs TRBV10-2 and TRBJ1-3; no clear D. The CDR3 extends over 14 amino acids. Trimming stripped 3 bases from V and 0 bases from J, with 6 bases between. Germline-derived CDR1 and CDR2 are WSHSY and SAAADI. The CDR3 region is CASSDTSSGNTIYF. Written as DNA, the CDR3 is TGCGCCAGCAGTGACACTAGCTCTGGAAACACCATATATTTT.

This clone was observed a few times. This sequence joins TRBV29-1 and TRBJ1-1; D perhaps matches TRBD1 (6 bases). Trimming took 4 bases from V and 6 from J, leaving 15 bases between them. The length of the CDR3 is 13 residues. Germline CDR1 and CDR2: SQVTM and ANQGSEA. The CDR3 DNA is TGCAGCGTTGGTTGGGGGCTTTACTCTGAAGCTTTCTTT. Protein product: CSVGWGLYSEAFF.

The chain carries TRBV5-5 and TRBJ1-2; 9 bases match TRBD1. Germline CDR1 and CDR2: SGHKS and YYEKEE (reference sequence). V was clipped by 5 bases and J by 1 base; unmatched bases: 9. The CDR3 has 16 residues. The CDR3 DNA reads as TGTGCCAGCAGTAAGGGACAGGGTGGCAATAACTATGGCTACACCTTC. Its protein product is CASSKGQGGNNYGYTF.

This chain uses TRBV19 with TRBJ2-1, with a weak D call TRBD2 (5 bases). Germline lookup yields CDR1 LNHDA and CDR2 SQIVND (reference sequence). The germline V and J ends were trimmed by 1 base and 10 bases, with 8 bases remaining between them. The length of the CDR3 is 12 residues. The DNA for the CDR3 is TGTGCCAGTAGTATAGTCCGGAGGGAGCAGTTCTTC. This translates into CASSIVRREQFF.

This clone was picked up one time. The chain couples TRBV4-1 to TRBJ1-6, with 8 bases fitting TRBD1. The CDR3 contains 16 residues. With V trimmed by 5 bases and J by 6 bases, 9 bases remained unmatched. The germline gives CDR1 MGHRA, CDR2 YSYEKL. DNA for the CDR3: TGCGCCAGCAGCGGATCACCCGGACAGGGTAATTCACCCCTCCACTTT. It specifies CASSGSPGQGNSPLHF.

The CDR3 protein is CASSPPNRGPYGYTF. CDR3 nucleotide sequence: TGTGCCAGCTCACCACCAAACAGGGGGCCCTATGGCTACACCTTC. This sequence joins TRBV18 and TRBJ1-2; TRBD1 aligns across 9 bases. In germline, CDR1 is KGHSH, CDR2 LQKENI. The CDR3 length is 15 residues. The junction had 3 bases not matched to a gene; V was cut back by 0 bases and J by 4 bases.

The genes are TRBV4-3 and TRBJ2-3, with 10 bases lining up with TRBD2. Per germline, CDR1 LGHNA and CDR2 YSLEER. V gave up 5 bases and J gave up 4 bases; unmatched junction bases: 12. The length of the CDR3 is 17 residues. The CDR3 spells CASSLTRAGGPSDTQYF. In DNA, the CDR3 is TGCGCCAGCAGCTTAACTCGAGCGGGGGGGCCATCAGATACGCAGTATTTT.

The chain uses TRBV5-1 and TRBJ1-6, with 7 bases identical to TRBD1. The germline V gene encodes CDR1 SGHRS and CDR2 YFSETQ. With V trimmed by 4 bases and J by 7 bases, 5 bases remained unmatched. The CDR3 spans 14 residues. The CDR3: CASSPQTGNSPLHF. The CDR3 DNA reads as TGCGCCAGCAGCCCCCAGACAGGGAATTCACCCCTCCACTTT.

The rearrangement joins TRBV19 to TRBJ1-3; unclear D gene. The CDR3 is made up of 13 amino acids. Germline V lookup: CDR1 LNHDA, CDR2 SQIVND (reference sequence). Trimming removed 7 bases from V and 1 base from J, with 8 bases in between. CDR3 residues: CASKTGSGNTIYF. In DNA, the CDR3 is TGTGCCAGTAAGACGGGATCTGGAAACACCATATATTTT. Full variable domain (missing parts from reference TRBV19 and TRBJ1-3): DGGITQSPKYLFRKEGQNVTLSCEQNLNHDAMYWYRQDPGQGLRLIYYSQIVNDFQKGDIAEGYSVSREKKESFPLTVTSAQKNPTAFYLCASKTGSGNTIYFGEGSWLTVV.

This chain uses TRBV5-8 with TRBJ1-2, with a weak D call TRBD1 (5 bases). V was pared by 3 bases and J by 4 bases, with 13 bases between. The CDR3 is 14 amino acids. Germline loops: CDR1 SGHTS, CDR2 YDEGEE. The CDR3 sequence is CASSSSGKSYGYTF. In DNA form, the CDR3 reads TGTGCCAGCAGCTCTTCAGGGAAAAGCTATGGCTACACCTTC.

The chain combines TRBV7-8 with TRBJ1-5; 10 bases fit TRBD1. From germline, CDR1 is SGHVS and CDR2 FQNEAQ. V lost 5 bases, J lost 6 bases, and 7 bases stayed unmatched. The CDR3 is 15 residues long. The CDR3: CASSPGTGAIQPQHF. CDR3 DNA: TGTGCCAGCAGCCCAGGGACAGGGGCTATTCAGCCCCAGCATTTT.

The chain is built from TRBV4-3 and TRBJ2-1; 8 bases are a match to TRBD1. The length of the CDR3 is 15 residues. The trim removed 4 bases at V and 1 base at J, leaving 3 bases unmatched. Per the germline V gene, CDR1 is LGHNA and CDR2 is YSLEER. In DNA, the CDR3 is TGCGCCAGCAGCCGTCAGGGGGCATCCTACAATGAGCAGTTCTTC. Protein: CASSRQGASYNEQFF.

In nucleotides, the CDR3 is TGCAGTGCTAGAGATTCAGATGGCTACACCTTC. Encoded protein: CSARDSDGYTF. V gene TRBV20-1 combines with J gene TRBJ1-2, with no clear D. Germline V gene sequence: CDR1 DFQATT, CDR2 SNEGSKA (reference sequence). Trimming removed 0 bases at V and 6 bases at J, with 5 bases between. This CDR3 comprises 11 residues.

The chain combines TRBV7-9 with TRBJ2-7; no clear D gene. Trimming pared 3 bases from V and 0 bases from J, leaving 9 bases between. This CDR3 has 14 residues. From germline, CDR1 is SEHNR and CDR2 FQNEAQ (reference sequence). CDR3 protein: CASSLRELSYEQYF. The CDR3 nucleotides read TGTGCCAGCAGCTTGAGAGAACTCTCCTACGAGCAGTACTTC.

This sequence joins TRBV6-6 and TRBJ1-2, with a weak D call TRBD1 (6 bases). The CDR3 extends over 13 amino acids. CDR1 and CDR2 (germline): MNHNY, SVGAGI (reference sequence). V was trimmed by 5 bases and J by 8 bases, leaving 15 bases between them. The CDR3 DNA is TGTGCCAGCAGTCCGGACAGCATTACCGGCTACACCTTC. This codes for CASSPDSITGYTF.

The genes are TRBV30 and TRBJ2-5; D is uncertain. The J call may not be correct, given that the DNA end is closer to TRBJ2-7. CDR1 and CDR2 (germline): GTSNPN, SVGIG (reference sequence). The CDR3 spans 12 residues. CDR3 in amino acids: CAWTRSSYEQYF. Written as DNA, the CDR3 is TGTGCCTGGACAAGGAGCTCCTACGAGCAGTACTTC.

The CDR3: CASSPAGTSGSYEQYF. The DNA of the CDR3 is TGTGCCAGCAGCCCCGCGGGGACTAGCGGGAGCTACGAGCAGTACTTC. The chain couples TRBV7-9 to TRBJ2-7, with 14 nucleotides matching TRBD2. The CDR3 spans 16 residues. Germline-derived CDR1 and CDR2 are SEHNR and FQNEAQ (reference sequence). The V segment lost 5 bases and the J segment 3 bases; nucleotides outside the gene matches: 6.

This chain connects TRBV28 to TRBJ1-5; 8 bases fit TRBD1. J gave up 2 bases and V 6 bases, and 6 bases lay outside the gene matches. The germline CDR1 and CDR2 sequences are MDHEN and SYDVKM. The CDR3 has 15 amino acids. CDR3 sequence (DNA): TGTGCCAGCAGCCCCAGGGGGCAGCGCAATCAGCCCCAGCATTTT. Protein product: CASSPRGQRNQPQHF.

This clone appeared once. V gene TRBV9 combines with J gene TRBJ2-2; D unclear. V lost 7 bases and J 1 base, leaving 8 bases between the germline ends. CDR3 size: 13 residues. Germline CDR1 is SGDLS and CDR2 is YYNGEE. The CDR3 loop reads CASSHLNTGELFF. The DNA for the CDR3 is TGTGCCAGCTCCCATTTGAACACCGGGGAGCTGTTTTTT.

This chain joins TRBV27 and TRBJ1-5, with TRBD1 identical over 10 bases. The CDR3 has 21 amino acids. CDR1 is MNHEY, CDR2 SMNVEV, per germline (reference sequence). The trim removed 2 bases at V and 5 bases at J, leaving 21 bases unmatched. The CDR3 region has the DNA TGTGCCAGCAGTTTAAATAGTCCCGGGACAGGGGCCGCAACCCTGTATCAGCCCCAGCATTTT. Protein sequence: CASSLNSPGTGAATLYQPQHF.

V and J are TRBV28 and TRBJ1-5, with D tentatively TRBD1 (5 bases). Between the trimmed V and J ends, which lost 2 bases and 4 bases, there was a span of 9 bases. Germline CDR1 reads MDHEN; CDR2 reads SYDVKM. This CDR3 region has 14 residues. CDR3 sequence (DNA): TGTGCCAGCAGTTTAGGGGCAAATAATCAGCCCCAGCATTTT. This gives the protein CASSLGANNQPQHF.